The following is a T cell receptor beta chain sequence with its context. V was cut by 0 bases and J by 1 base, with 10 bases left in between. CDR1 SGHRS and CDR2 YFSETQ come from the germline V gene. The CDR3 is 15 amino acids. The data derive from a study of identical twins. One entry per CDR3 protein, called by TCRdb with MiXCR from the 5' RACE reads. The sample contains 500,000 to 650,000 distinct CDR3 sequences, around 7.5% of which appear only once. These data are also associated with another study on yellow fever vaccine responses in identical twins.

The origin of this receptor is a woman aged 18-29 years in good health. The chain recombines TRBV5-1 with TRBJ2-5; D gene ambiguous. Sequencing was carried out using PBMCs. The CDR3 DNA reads TGCGCCAGCAGCTTGGCCGCTGGACCCCAAGAGACCCAGTACTTC. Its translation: CASSLAAGPQETQYF.